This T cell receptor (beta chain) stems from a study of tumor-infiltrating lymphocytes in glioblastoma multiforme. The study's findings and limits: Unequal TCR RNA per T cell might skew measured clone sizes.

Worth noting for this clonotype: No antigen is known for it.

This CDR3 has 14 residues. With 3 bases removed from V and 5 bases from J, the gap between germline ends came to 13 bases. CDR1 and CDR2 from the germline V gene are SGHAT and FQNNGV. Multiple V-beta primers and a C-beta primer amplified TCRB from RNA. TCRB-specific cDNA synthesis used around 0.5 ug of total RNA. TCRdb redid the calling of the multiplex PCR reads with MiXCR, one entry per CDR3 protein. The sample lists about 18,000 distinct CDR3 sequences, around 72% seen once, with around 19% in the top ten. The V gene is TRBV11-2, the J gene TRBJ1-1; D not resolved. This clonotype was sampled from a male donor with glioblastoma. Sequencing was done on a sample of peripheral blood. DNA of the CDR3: TGTGCCAGCAGCTTTATGGGAGGCGGTACTGAAGCTTTCTTT. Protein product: CASSFMGGGTEAFF.